The T cell receptor (beta chain) under discussion was sequenced for a study of blood T cell repertoires in COVID-19. Study-level background: The analysed material was cDNA or gDNA that came from T cells, B-cell-depleted T cells, or PBMCs.

The repertoire was sequenced with immunoSEQ multiplex PCR; TCRdb's copy has only in-frame clones and lacks some. The table has around 130,000 clones, around 85% seen once. This CDR3 has 13 amino acids. In germline, CDR1 is WSHSY, CDR2 SAAADI. J gave up 3 bases and V 4 bases, and 3 bases lay outside the gene matches. The receptor was derived from a woman over 75 with acute or convalescent COVID-19. V is TRBV10-2 and J is TRBJ2-7, with 7 nucleotides matching TRBD1. The specimen sequenced was peripheral blood. CDR3 sequence: CASSVRQGYEQYF. CDR3 nucleotide sequence: TGCGCCAGCAGTGTAAGACAGGGCTACGAGCAGTACTTC.